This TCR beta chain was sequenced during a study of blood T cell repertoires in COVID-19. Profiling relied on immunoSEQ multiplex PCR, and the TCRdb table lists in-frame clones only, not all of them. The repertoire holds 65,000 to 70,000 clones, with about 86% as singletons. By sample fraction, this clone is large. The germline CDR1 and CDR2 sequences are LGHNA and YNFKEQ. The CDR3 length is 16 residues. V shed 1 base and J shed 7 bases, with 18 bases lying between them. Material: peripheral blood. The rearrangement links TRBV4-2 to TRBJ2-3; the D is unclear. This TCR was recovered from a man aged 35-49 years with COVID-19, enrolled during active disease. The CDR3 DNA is TGTGCCAGCAGCCAAGGAGGCGCTGGGTCTCTTAATACGCAGTATTTT. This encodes CASSQGGAGSLNTQYF.